Listed below are T cell receptor beta chains from one sample, sequenced in a study of shared clonotypes between healthy human individuals. Assay: immunoSEQ multiplex PCR; the TCRdb copy retains only in-frame clones and omits some. This repertoire shows around 1.6 million clones, 95% to 99% found once; its top ten account for 0.45%. Material: naive CD4+ T cells sorted from blood. Receptors were obtained from a man aged 25 to 45 in good health. Each CDR3 is given with its conserved first and last residue. Each record gives: clone size, D gene, V gene, J gene, CDR3 protein, CDR3 DNA. The D gene is left open where the match is weak. Size is omitted from some rows. Given values are once, few, many or a class for expanded clones.

clone size: NA
D gene: TRBD2
V gene: TRBV11-2
J gene: TRBJ2-1
CDR3 protein: CASSLAPGGGRRNEQFF
CDR3 DNA: TGTGCCAGCAGCTTAGCCCCCGGGGGCGGGAGGCGCAATGAGCAGTTCTTC

clone size: NA
D gene: NA
V gene: TRBV14
J gene: TRBJ1-1
CDR3 protein: CASSHVVAANTEAFF
CDR3 DNA: TGTGCCAGCAGCCACGTCGTGGCAGCGAACACTGAAGCTTTCTTT

clone size: NA
D gene: NA
V gene: TRBV25-1
J gene: TRBJ2-1
CDR3 protein: CASSEYAGPHNEQFF
CDR3 DNA: TGTGCCAGCAGTGAATACGCAGGGCCCCACAATGAGCAGTTCTTC

clone size: NA
D gene: TRBD2
V gene: TRBV9
J gene: TRBJ2-7
CDR3 protein: CASSVGGREGIYEQYF
CDR3 DNA: TGTGCCAGCAGCGTAGGGGGCAGGGAGGGAATCTACGAGCAGTACTTC

clone size: NA
D gene: NA
V gene: TRBV18
J gene: TRBJ2-5
CDR3 protein: CASSPPRGSETQYF
CDR3 DNA: TGTGCCAGCTCACCACCCAGGGGATCAGAGACCCAGTACTTC

clone size: NA
D gene: TRBD2
V gene: TRBV5-1
J gene: TRBJ2-5
CDR3 protein: CASSLATSGSGETQYF
CDR3 DNA: TGCGCCAGCAGCTTGGCCACTAGCGGGAGTGGAGAGACCCAGTACTTC

clone size: NA
D gene: TRBD2
V gene: TRBV18
J gene: TRBJ2-1
CDR3 protein: CASSPPSGAYNEQFF
CDR3 DNA: TGTGCCAGCTCACCACCGAGCGGGGCTTACAATGAGCAGTTCTTC

clone size: NA
D gene: TRBD1
V gene: TRBV2
J gene: TRBJ2-7
CDR3 protein: CASSEVMGQGLSEQYF
CDR3 DNA: TGTGCCAGCAGTGAAGTTATGGGACAGGGATTGAGCGAGCAGTACTTC

clone size: NA
D gene: NA
V gene: TRBV10-1
J gene: TRBJ1-5
CDR3 protein: CASSEEGNQPQHF
CDR3 DNA: TGCGCCAGCAGTGAGGAGGGAAATCAGCCCCAGCATTTT

clone size: NA
D gene: NA
V gene: TRBV5-1
J gene: TRBJ2-3
CDR3 protein: CASSLFLHTDTQYF
CDR3 DNA: TGCGCCAGCAGCTTGTTCCTCCACACAGATACGCAGTATTTT

clone size: NA
D gene: NA
V gene: TRBV15
J gene: TRBJ2-6
CDR3 protein: CATSRRGSGANVLTF
CDR3 DNA: TGTGCCACCAGCAGACGGGGATCTGGGGCCAACGTCCTGACTTTC

clone size: NA
D gene: NA
V gene: TRBV15
J gene: TRBJ2-1
CDR3 protein: CATSRGGGSWGNEQFF
CDR3 DNA: TGTGCCACCAGCAGAGGAGGTGGGAGCTGGGGCAATGAGCAGTTCTTC

clone size: NA
D gene: NA
V gene: TRBV6-1
J gene: TRBJ1-1
CDR3 protein: CASSGIARGGRNTEAFF
CDR3 DNA: TGTGCCAGCAGTGGCATAGCCAGAGGAGGGAGGAACACTGAAGCTTTCTTT

clone size: NA
D gene: TRBD1
V gene: TRBV10-2
J gene: TRBJ1-1
CDR3 protein: CASSDYGTENTEAFF
CDR3 DNA: TGCGCCAGCAGTGACTACGGGACAGAGAACACTGAAGCTTTCTTT

clone size: NA
D gene: NA
V gene: TRBV14
J gene: TRBJ2-7
CDR3 protein: CASSQRWQTHTEQYF
CDR3 DNA: TGTGCCAGCAGCCAAAGGTGGCAAACACACACCGAGCAGTACTTC

clone size: NA
D gene: NA
V gene: TRBV5-1
J gene: TRBJ2-5
CDR3 protein: CASSYRKPRGETQYF
CDR3 DNA: TGCGCCAGCAGCTACCGAAAGCCTCGGGGAGAGACCCAGTACTTC

clone size: NA
D gene: NA
V gene: TRBV7-9
J gene: TRBJ1-5
CDR3 protein: CASSSLKGMRKDQPQHF
CDR3 DNA: TGTGCCAGCAGCTCCTTAAAGGGGATGAGGAAGGATCAGCCCCAGCATTTT

clone size: NA
D gene: NA
V gene: TRBV5-4
J gene: TRBJ2-5
CDR3 protein: CASSLGLETQYF
CDR3 DNA: TGTGCCAGCAGCTTGGGACTAGAGACCCAGTACTTC

clone size: NA
D gene: NA
V gene: TRBV7-2
J gene: TRBJ1-5
CDR3 protein: CASSLRVGDQPQHF
CDR3 DNA: TGTGCCAGCAGCTTAAGAGTGGGGGATCAGCCCCAGCATTTT

clone size: NA
D gene: NA
V gene: TRBV4-1
J gene: TRBJ1-2
CDR3 protein: CASSQDPADRNYGYTF
CDR3 DNA: TGCGCCAGCAGCCAAGATCCCGCGGACAGAAACTATGGCTACACCTTC

clone size: NA
D gene: TRBD2
V gene: TRBV9
J gene: TRBJ2-3
CDR3 protein: CASSTSRVGGPSDTQYF
CDR3 DNA: TGTGCCAGCAGCACTTCCCGAGTGGGAGGGCCATCAGATACGCAGTATTTT

clone size: NA
D gene: NA
V gene: TRBV10-2
J gene: TRBJ1-1
CDR3 protein: CASRRQKMNTEAFF
CDR3 DNA: TGCGCCAGCAGAAGACAGAAGATGAACACTGAAGCTTTCTTT

clone size: NA
D gene: NA
V gene: TRBV4-1
J gene: TRBJ2-5
CDR3 protein: CASSQDPQGGVVETQYF
CDR3 DNA: TGCGCCAGCAGCCAAGATCCCCAGGGCGGGGTAGTGGAGACCCAGTACTTC

clone size: once
D gene: NA
V gene: TRBV25-1
J gene: TRBJ2-7
CDR3 protein: CASSEWGYSYEQYF
CDR3 DNA: TGTGCCAGCAGTGAATGGGGCTACTCCTACGAGCAGTACTTC

clone size: NA
D gene: TRBD1
V gene: TRBV5-4
J gene: TRBJ1-1
CDR3 protein: CASSLVRTGRNTEAFF
CDR3 DNA: TGTGCCAGCAGCTTGGTCAGGACAGGGAGAAACACTGAAGCTTTCTTT

clone size: NA
D gene: TRBD1
V gene: TRBV29-1
J gene: TRBJ2-6
CDR3 protein: CSVTGGPGANVLTF
CDR3 DNA: TGCAGCGTGACAGGGGGCCCTGGGGCCAACGTCCTGACTTTC

clone size: NA
D gene: TRBD2
V gene: TRBV18
J gene: TRBJ2-3
CDR3 protein: CASSPQREDPDTQYF
CDR3 DNA: TGTGCCAGCTCGCCACAGCGGGAGGACCCAGATACGCAGTATTTT